A single sample gave rise to the 29 T cell receptor beta chains below, sequenced in a study of cytomegalovirus exposure and HLA in healthy donors. Primers for the PCR totalled 60 Vbeta and 13 Jbeta. Some clones are missing from TCRdb's copy, which holds only in-frame ones; the method was immunoSEQ multiplex PCR. This sample has 250,000 to 350,000 clones, with 80% found just once. Sequenced material: PBMCs. These receptors were collected from a girl between 2 and 10 years old in good health and CMV-seronegative.

The chain has TRBV11-2 and TRBJ1-1; the match to TRBD1 covers 8 bases. The CDR3 is made up of 15 amino acids. Germline CDR1 and CDR2: SGHAT and FQNNGV. Germline trimming cut 5 bases from V and 3 bases from J; bases unmatched to any gene: 8. The CDR3 loop reads CASSPRTGRDTEAFF. The DNA for the CDR3 is TGTGCCAGCAGCCCGCGGACAGGGAGAGACACTGAAGCTTTCTTT.

This chain links TRBV29-1 with TRBJ2-4; TRBD2 matches at 7 bases. J gave up 6 bases and V 6 bases, and 11 bases lay outside the gene matches. From germline, CDR1 is SQVTM and CDR2 ANQGSEA. CDR3 size: 14 residues. For the CDR3, the DNA is TGCAGCGTGGTGACTAGCTGGGGTGGAAACATTCAGTACTTC. Translation: CSVVTSWGGNIQYF. The full variable domain, in which reference TRBV29-1 and TRBJ2-4 provide the parts outside the CDR3, is SAVISQKPSRDICQRGTSLTIQCQVDSQVTMMFWYRQQPGQSLTLIATANQGSEATYESGFVIDKFPISRPNLTFSTLTVSNMSPEDSSIYLCSVVTSWGGNIQYFGAGTRLSVL.

This chain's CDR3 is CASSKGGTGQGYTEAFF. The CDR3 DNA follows: TGTGCCAGCAGTAAAGGGGGGACAGGGCAAGGGTACACTGAAGCTTTCTTT. The genes are TRBV6-1 and TRBJ1-1; 9 positions agree with TRBD1. CDR3 size: 17 residues. Looked up from germline, CDR1 is MNHNS and CDR2 is SASEGT. The ends lost 5 bases at V and 3 bases at J; junction bases unmatched: 13.

This clone has only a few counts. As DNA, the CDR3 is TGTGCCAGCAGTTTATCAGCAGGGGTCGGCACAGATACGCAGTATTTT. It is translated as CASSLSAGVGTDTQYF. This sequence joins TRBV28 and TRBJ2-3, with D maybe TRBD1 (6 bases). Germline V CDR1 and CDR2: MDHEN, SYDVKM. There are 16 residues in the CDR3. Trimming took off 1 base at V and 1 base at J, with 12 bases between the two ends.

This clone was seen only once. The chain recombines TRBV21-1 with TRBJ2-1; the table's D call, TRBD2, was not checked against the DNA. TRBV21-1 is a listed pseudogene. This CDR3 has 13 amino acids. CDR3 DNA sequence: TGTCCCTCGGGAATCCCTAACTACAATGAGCAGTTCTTC. Translating it yields CPSGIPNYNEQFF.

V and J are TRBV7-2 and TRBJ2-1, with D unresolved. The CDR3 has 13 residues. Between the trimmed V and J ends, which lost 0 bases and 5 bases, there was a span of 5 bases. CDR1 and CDR2 (germline): SGHTA, FQGNSA. The CDR3 sequence: CASSLAFNNEQFF. In nucleotides, the CDR3 is TGTGCCAGCAGCTTAGCCTTTAACAATGAGCAGTTCTTC.

The chain couples TRBV28 to TRBJ2-5, with TRBD2 identical over 10 bases. CDR1 is MDHEN, CDR2 SYDVKM, per germline. The CDR3 runs 15 residues. With 4 bases clipped from V and 1 base from J, the junction kept 3 bases outside the gene matches. The CDR3 is CASSSRTSGQETQYF. The CDR3 nucleotides are TGTGCCAGCAGTTCCAGGACTAGCGGCCAAGAGACCCAGTACTTC.

The chain employs TRBV18 and TRBJ2-5; weak D call: TRBD1 (6 bases). The V end was cut by 1 base, the J end by 0 bases, with 12 bases between. Germline V gene lookup returns CDR1 KGHSH and CDR2 LQKENI. The CDR3 sequence is 16 residues long. The CDR3 sequence is CASSPRRGRYQETQYF. In DNA, the CDR3 is TGTGCCAGCTCACCACGCAGGGGTCGCTACCAAGAGACCCAGTACTTC.

The chain recombines TRBV6-1 with TRBJ1-5, with no clear D. Germline assignment: CDR1 MNHNS and CDR2 SASEGT. This CDR3 spans 13 amino acids. V lost 6 bases and J 0 bases, leaving 6 bases between the germline ends. CDR3 region: CASSEYSNQPQHF. The DNA for the CDR3 is TGTGCCAGCAGCGAGTATAGCAATCAGCCCCAGCATTTT.

Concerning this clone itself: The junction shows a germline mismatch at one end, possibly a read error. This chain uses TRBV7-9 with TRBJ2-7; no clear D gene. CDR1 and CDR2 (germline): SEHNR, FQNEAQ (reference sequence). The length of the CDR3 is 15 residues. This CDR3 reads CSSSPRSQSTYEQYF. CDR3 DNA sequence: TGTTCCAGCAGCCCCCGGAGCCAGTCAACCTACGAGCAGTACTTC.

This chain joins TRBV7-3 and TRBJ2-5; 13 bases agree with TRBD2. Germline trimming cut 5 bases from V and 4 bases from J; bases unmatched to any gene: 7. Germline values: CDR1 SGHTA, CDR2 FQGTGA. This CDR3 contains 16 residues. The CDR3: CASSRGGLAGTETQYF. The CDR3, as DNA: TGTGCCAGCAGCCGGGGGGGACTAGCGGGAACAGAGACCCAGTACTTC.

Remarks on this clone: A junction end diverges from the germline sequence, so it may reflect a read error. The gene calls are TRBV27 and TRBJ1-4, with a possible D match to TRBD1 (6 bases). The length of the CDR3 is 15 residues. Germline lookup yields CDR1 MNHEY and CDR2 SMNVEV (reference sequence). CDR3 nucleotide sequence: TGTGCCAGCAGTTTAGGGGGGGGGCCTAAAGAAAAACTGTTTTTT. It yields the protein CASSLGGGPKEKLFF.

This clone was seen once. This sequence joins TRBV6-1 and TRBJ1-5, with 7 bases lining up with TRBD1. The CDR3 contains 15 residues. The V and J ends lost 6 bases and 0 bases, in that order; junction bases with no gene match: 5. The germline CDR1 and CDR2 sequences are MNHNS and SASEGT. CDR3: CASRTDRDSNQPQHF. The CDR3 nucleotides read TGTGCCAGCAGGACTGACAGGGATAGCAATCAGCCCCAGCATTTT.

V is TRBV2 and J is TRBJ1-1, with D unclear. Trimming removed 3 bases from V and 6 bases from J, with 5 bases in between. The CDR3 consists of 11 residues. Germline V gene sequence: CDR1 SNHLY, CDR2 FYNNEI. CDR3 amino acids: CASSEFAEAFF. The DNA of the CDR3 is TGTGCCAGCAGTGAGTTCGCTGAAGCTTTCTTT.

The chain employs TRBV11-2 and TRBJ1-1, with D perhaps TRBD1 (5 bases). Trimming shortened V by 5 bases and J by 6 bases, and 19 bases separated the two germline ends. The CDR3 runs 15 residues. Germline values: CDR1 SGHAT, CDR2 FQNNGV. CDR3 loop: CASSATRTRRPEAFF. The CDR3 DNA reads as TGTGCCAGCAGCGCAACCCGGACAAGACGCCCTGAAGCTTTCTTT.

This chain joins TRBV5-1 and TRBJ2-5, with 8 bases aligning to TRBD2. The J call may be in error: the DNA end matches TRBJ2-7 better. Germline loops: CDR1 SGHRS, CDR2 YFSETQ. This CDR3 is 14 amino acids long. This CDR3 is CASSLGGRFSEQYF. The CDR3 DNA sequence: TGCGCCAGCAGCTTGGGCGGGAGGTTCTCCGAGCAGTACTTC.

The rearrangement joins TRBV28 to TRBJ1-1; the D gene is possibly TRBD1 (5 bases). The CDR3 is 14 residues long. The V end was cut by 4 bases, the J end by 5 bases, with 14 bases between. CDR1 and CDR2 (germline): MDHEN, SYDVKM. CDR3 DNA: TGTGCCAGCAGTTACAGGCCCTCTGGAACTGAAGCTTTCTTT. Protein: CASSYRPSGTEAFF.

V and J are TRBV6-1 and TRBJ2-1; 10 nucleotides agree with TRBD2. Germline V gives CDR1 MNHNS, CDR2 SASEGT. The CDR3 is made up of 15 amino acids. J was trimmed by 1 base and V by 7 bases; bases with no gene match: 4. CDR3 nucleotide sequence: TGTGCCAGCACTAGCGGGGGCCTGTCCTACAATGAGCAGTTCTTC. It specifies CASTSGGLSYNEQFF.

This sequence joins TRBV19 and TRBJ1-2, with D hard to call. Germline lookup yields CDR1 LNHDA and CDR2 SQIVND (reference sequence). Trimming shortened V by 4 bases and J by 4 bases, and 10 bases separated the two germline ends. CDR3 length: 13 residues. The DNA for the CDR3 is TGTGCCAGTAGTACCGGGGAAACCTATGGCTACACCTTC. Translation gives CASSTGETYGYTF.

The J gene is TRBJ1-3, the V gene TRBV2; 10 nucleotides agree with TRBD1. The CDR3 is 15 residues long. In germline, CDR1 is SNHLY, CDR2 FYNNEI. Trimming removed 6 bases from V and 2 bases from J; junction bases left unmatched: 4. This chain's CDR3 is CASSTTGGAGNTIYF. CDR3 in DNA: TGTGCCAGCAGCACGACAGGGGGCGCTGGAAACACCATATATTTT.

The chain employs TRBV5-6 and TRBJ1-5; D uncertain. Deletions cut 3 bases from V and 3 bases from J, with 19 bases between. This CDR3 has 17 amino acids. In germline, CDR1 is SGHDT, CDR2 YYEEEE. The CDR3 nucleotides are TGTGCCAGCAGCTATACGGACTCCAAAAACCTCAATCAGCCCCAGCATTTT. It translates to CASSYTDSKNLNQPQHF.

The chain recombines TRBV6-5 with TRBJ2-7, with D possibly being TRBD1 (5 bases). The CDR3 contains 15 residues. V was shortened by 5 bases and J by 3 bases, with 17 bases between the two germline ends. Germline V lookup: CDR1 MNHEY, CDR2 SVGAGI. The CDR3 DNA follows: TGTGCCAGCAGTACCACAGGATCCTCTAACTACGAGCAGTACTTC. This encodes CASSTTGSSNYEQYF.

The chain is built from TRBV27 and TRBJ2-7; D possibly corresponds to TRBD1 (6 bases). With 3 bases removed from V and 0 bases from J, the gap between germline ends came to 12 bases. The CDR3 extends over 15 amino acids. Germline V CDR1 and CDR2: MNHEY, SMNVEV (reference sequence). In DNA, the CDR3 is TGTGCCAGCAGTTTGAGGGGGTTTGCCTCCTACGAGCAGTACTTC. Translation: CASSLRGFASYEQYF.

This clone was observed a single time. The rearrangement joins TRBV11-2 to TRBJ2-1; D might be TRBD1 (5 bases). The CDR3 spans 15 residues. The ends were cut back, 1 base at V and 2 bases at J, with 9 bases in the middle. CDR1 and CDR2 (germline): SGHAT, FQNNGV. CDR3 DNA sequence: TGTGCCAGCAGCTTAGGGCAGGGTCCCTACAATGAGCAGTTCTTC. Translating it yields CASSLGQGPYNEQFF. Full variable domain (outside the CDR3, taken from reference TRBV11-2 and TRBJ2-1): EAGVAQSPRYKIIEKRQSVAFWCNPISGHATLYWYQQILGQGPKLLIQFQNNGVVDDSQLPKDRFSAERLKGVDSTLKIQPAKLEDSAVYLCASSLGQGPYNEQFFGPGTRLTVL.

The rearrangement links TRBV7-9 to TRBJ2-7, with D tentatively TRBD2 (7 bases). Per germline, CDR1 SEHNR and CDR2 FQNEAQ (reference sequence). V gave up 0 bases and J gave up 4 bases, with 10 bases separating them. CDR3 length: 14 residues. In DNA, the CDR3 is TGTGCCAGCAGCTTAGCGGGGGGGCGATACGAGCAGTACTTC. This gives the protein CASSLAGGRYEQYF.

The chain recombines TRBV5-1 with TRBJ2-7, with D perhaps assigned TRBD1 or TRBD2 (5 bases each). Germline assignment: CDR1 SGHRS and CDR2 YFSETQ. V was shortened by 4 bases and J by 7 bases, with 15 bases between the two germline ends. The CDR3 is made up of 13 amino acids. The CDR3 protein is CASSLGPTGEQYF. The CDR3, as DNA: TGCGCCAGCAGCCTGGGACCTACGGGGGAGCAGTACTTC. The whole variable domain, filled in from reference TRBV5-1 and TRBJ2-7, reads KAGVTQTPRYLIKTRGQQVTLSCSPISGHRSVSWYQQTPGQGLQFLFEYFSETQRNKGNFPGRFSGRQFSNSRSEMNVSTLELGDSALYLCASSLGPTGEQYFGPGTRLTVT.

The V call is TRBV6-4, the J call TRBJ1-2; the D is unclear. Trimming removed 0 bases at V and 6 bases at J, with 11 bases between. The CDR3 sequence is 14 residues long. Looked up from germline, CDR1 is MRHNA and CDR2 is SNTAGT. The CDR3, as DNA: TGTGCCAGCAGTGACTCGCGGGAGAGCGATGGCTACACCTTC. As protein: CASSDSRESDGYTF.

The V and J genes are TRBV5-4 and TRBJ1-5, with D possibly matching TRBD1 (5 bases). The V gene lost 0 bases and the J gene lost 6 bases, with 10 bases spanning the gap. CDR1 and CDR2 from the germline V gene are SGHNT and YYREEE (reference sequence). The length of the CDR3 is 14 residues. The CDR3 DNA reads as TGTGCCAGCAGCTTGGGTCCGGGACTTCAGCCCCAGCATTTT. Its protein product is CASSLGPGLQPQHF.

This clone appeared a single time. V and J are TRBV11-2 and TRBJ2-1, with D possibly TRBD2 on 5 matching bases. Germline V gives CDR1 SGHAT, CDR2 FQNNGV. This CDR3 has 12 amino acids. Between the trimmed V and J ends, which lost 4 bases and 10 bases, there was a span of 11 bases. CDR3 nucleotide sequence: TGTGCCAGCAGCTCCCGGTCGGGGGAGCAGTTCTTC. Translation gives CASSSRSGEQFF.